This T cell receptor beta chain was observed in a study of T cell clonotyping in hematopoietic cell transplantation. Study conclusions and caveats: At the given depth, recipient repertoires were over 95% de novo clonotypes. After transplant, recipient diversity fell while pathologically expanded clonotypes grew through day 180. No sorting was done, leaving CD4 and CD8 contributions mixed.

About this clone itself: Antigen specificity is unknown.

Using immunoSEQ multiplex PCR, the repertoire was profiled, and TCRdb retains in-frame clones only, with some absent. The repertoire holds approximately 44,000 clones, with 95% as singletons. The junction had 5 bases not matched to a gene; V was cut back by 0 bases and J by 4 bases. CDR1 and CDR2 (germline): MNHEY, SVGAGI. This CDR3 region has 15 residues. Sequenced material: peripheral blood mononuclear cells. The chain uses TRBV6-5 and TRBJ2-7, with 8 bases matching TRBD1. The receptor was derived from a man under 40 in good health. Some clones in this sample may be carry-over from other donors' samples. CDR3 protein: CASSYSTGVSYEQYF. The CDR3 DNA reads TGTGCCAGCAGTTACTCGACAGGGGTTAGTTACGAGCAGTACTTC.